Listed below are T cell receptor beta chains from one sample, sequenced in a study of beta chain features in type 1 diabetes. Here immunoSEQ multiplex PCR was the method, and the copy in TCRdb shows in-frame clones only, minus some. The sample has 970,000 or so clones; around a sixth are singletons. Sequenced: naive CD4+ T cells from blood. These receptors were taken from a woman aged 18-29 years in good health. Each CDR3 is given with its conserved first and last residue. A D gene is named only where the DNA matches it firmly. Rows give clone size only sometimes, using once, few, many, or a class for an expanded clone.

v_call	clone_size	d_call	j_call	cdr3_aa	cdr3_nt
TRBV28	.	TRBD1	TRBJ2-4	CASSPRQGDLAKNIQYF	TGTGCCAGCAGTCCGCGACAGGGGGACCTAGCCAAAAACATTCAGTACTTC
TRBV5-4	.	TRBD2	TRBJ2-1	CASSLEAGANNNEQFF	TGTGCCAGCAGCTTGGAAGCGGGAGCCAATAACAATGAGCAGTTCTTC
TRBV9	.	.	TRBJ2-5	CASSPSGTEGETQYF	TGTGCCAGCAGCCCCTCGGGGACGGAGGGGGAGACCCAGTACTTC
TRBV6-6	.	.	TRBJ1-1	CASRLAQRDTEAFF	TGTGCCAGCAGACTGGCACAGCGGGACACTGAAGCTTTCTTT
TRBV2	.	.	TRBJ2-7	CASSSDSPQYF	TGTGCCAGCAGTTCGGACAGCCCCCAGTACTTC
TRBV15	.	.	TRBJ1-1	CATTFYVDTEAFF	TGTGCCACCACCTTCTACGTGGACACTGAAGCTTTCTTT
TRBV20-1	.	.	TRBJ1-4	CSARDLEKLFF	TGCAGTGCTAGAGATCTGGAAAAACTGTTTTTT
TRBV2	.	TRBD2	TRBJ2-1	CASSEWGTINEQFF	TGTGCCAGCAGTGAATGGGGGACTATCAATGAGCAGTTCTTC
TRBV4-1	.	.	TRBJ2-2	CASSHLGGSGELFF	TGCGCCAGCAGCCATCTAGGGGGATCCGGGGAGCTGTTTTTT
TRBV6-6	.	.	TRBJ2-2	CASRPDTYTGELFF	TGTGCCAGCAGACCCGATACCTACACCGGGGAGCTGTTTTTT
TRBV9	.	.	TRBJ2-5	CASSVATGHGTETQYF	TGTGCCAGCAGCGTAGCCACGGGACACGGTACGGAGACCCAGTACTTC
TRBV7-3	few	TRBD1	TRBJ2-3	CASSFDRDDTQYF	TGTGCCAGCAGCTTTGACAGGGATGATACGCAGTATTTT
TRBV27	.	TRBD1	TRBJ1-2	CASSQQLAGGGYTF	TGTGCCAGCAGTCAACAACTGGCAGGGGGTGGCTACACCTTC
TRBV28	few	.	TRBJ1-1	CASSFPGAWATEAFF	TGTGCCAGCAGTTTCCCAGGAGCTTGGGCCACTGAAGCTTTCTTT
TRBV29-1	few	.	TRBJ2-1	CSVDRAVNNEQFF	TGCAGCGTTGACAGGGCCGTAAACAATGAGCAGTTCTTC